The 22 T cell receptor beta chains listed next were all sequenced from one sample in a study of vaccination and CD4 T cells after COVID-19. The Oncomine TCR Beta short-read assay was applied to DNA of cultured CD4+ T cells. MiXCR, applied by TCRdb to the PCR reads, yields one record per CDR3 protein. This sample yields roughly 15,000 distinct CDR3 sequences, of which about 45% are seen a single time; over 7.5% belongs to the top ten. For these receptors, no antigen is known. The treatment is: approximately nine-day PBMC culture with coronavirus spike peptide pools or control peptides (ViraFEST assay). Material for sequencing was CD4+ T cells from blood, cultured in vitro. The receptors here all came from a human donor who had recovered from COVID-19.

The chain combines TRBV7-2 with TRBJ2-3; 9 bases align to TRBD2. V gave up 0 bases and J gave up 2 bases; unmatched junction bases: 9. CDR3 length: 18 amino acids. Germline V gene sequence: CDR1 SGHTA, CDR2 FQGNSA. CDR3 amino acids: CASSLARRASGATDTQYF. DNA of the CDR3: TGTGCCAGCAGCTTAGCCCGTCGGGCTAGCGGGGCCACAGATACGCAGTATTTT. Supplemented by reference TRBV7-2 and TRBJ2-3, the full variable domain reads GAGVSQSPSNKVTEKGKDVELRCDPISGHTALYWYRQSLGQGLEFLIYFQGNSAPDKSGLPSDRFSAERTGGSVSTLTIQRTQQEDSAVYLCASSLARRASGATDTQYFGPGTRLTVL.

The rearrangement joins TRBV4-3 to TRBJ1-2; D may be TRBD1 (6 bases). Germline-derived CDR1 and CDR2 are LGHNA and YSLEER. This CDR3 region has 14 residues. V was shortened by 0 bases and J by 8 bases, with 13 bases between the two germline ends. The CDR3 loop reads CASSQDRGGWGYTF. DNA of the CDR3: TGCGCCAGCAGCCAAGATCGGGGGGGCTGGGGCTACACCTTC.

The V and J genes are TRBV6-2 or TRBV6-3 and TRBJ1-2; D is ambiguous. Germline V gene lookup returns CDR1 MNHEY and CDR2 SVGEGT. The V end was cut by 8 bases, the J end by 7 bases, with 17 bases between. This CDR3 contains 13 residues. CDR3 region: CASRPAPWGGYTF. CDR3 DNA: TGTGCCAGCCGCCCGGCCCCGTGGGGTGGCTACACCTTC.

The V and J genes are TRBV5-1 and TRBJ1-2; D is undetermined. Trimming took off 5 bases at V and 8 bases at J, with 16 bases between the two ends. Germline values: CDR1 SGHRS, CDR2 YFSETQ. The CDR3 sequence is 13 residues long. The chain's CDR3 is CASSPTANFGYTF. CDR3 nucleotide sequence: TGCGCCAGCAGTCCCACGGCAAATTTCGGCTACACCTTC. Full variable domain (rest looked up from reference TRBV5-1 and TRBJ1-2): KAGVTQTPRYLIKTRGQQVTLSCSPISGHRSVSWYQQTPGQGLQFLFEYFSETQRNKGNFPGRFSGRQFSNSRSEMNVSTLELGDSALYLCASSPTANFGYTFGSGTRLTVV.

This clonotype was seen a handful of times. The J gene is TRBJ1-6, the V gene TRBV2; a possible D gene is TRBD1 (6 bases). The CDR3 runs 14 residues. Trimming removed 4 bases at V and 10 bases at J, with 14 bases between. The germline gives CDR1 SNHLY, CDR2 FYNNEI. The CDR3: CASSARGGGSPLHF. DNA for the CDR3: TGTGCCAGCAGTGCCAGGGGAGGTGGGTCACCCCTCCACTTT.

A few counts support this clonotype. This rearrangement joins TRBV11-2 to TRBJ2-2; D is ambiguous. This CDR3 spans 15 amino acids. V shed 1 base and J shed 1 base, with 7 bases lying between them. The V gene's germline CDR1 is SGHAT and CDR2 FQNNGV. The CDR3 region has the DNA TGTGCCAGCAGCTTAGGCCACCAGAACACCGGGGAGCTGTTTTTT. Residues: CASSLGHQNTGELFF.

In this sample, this clonotype is medium-sized (0.01 to 0.1%). V usage is TRBV6-2 or TRBV6-3 and J usage is TRBJ2-5; 9 bases line up with TRBD2. CDR1 is MNHEY, CDR2 SVGEGT, per germline. The ends lost 5 bases at V and 6 bases at J; junction bases unmatched: 13. CDR3 size: 16 residues. Here the CDR3 reads CASSPVKGGGAKTQYF. The DNA of the CDR3 is TGTGCCAGCAGTCCTGTAAAGGGCGGGGGGGCGAAGACCCAGTACTTC.

The rearrangement joins TRBV14 to TRBJ1-3; D gene uncertain. The CDR3 contains 14 residues. Per germline, CDR1 SGHDN and CDR2 FVKESK. V lost 3 bases and J lost 1, with 7 bases in between. The CDR3 coding sequence is TGTGCCAGCAGCCAGGGGAAGTCTGGAAACACCATATATTTT. Its translation: CASSQGKSGNTIYF.

This clonotype was detected only a few times. The rearrangement joins TRBV27 to TRBJ1-2, with D hard to call. The CDR3 is 13 amino acids. CDR1 and CDR2 from the germline V gene are MNHEY and SMNVEV (reference sequence). Trimming took off 5 bases at V and 7 bases at J, with 14 bases between the two ends. CDR3 residues: CASSNRQFGGYTF. The CDR3 region has the DNA TGTGCCAGCAGTAATAGACAATTCGGTGGCTACACCTTC.

The table lists this clonotype with a few counts. The V and J genes are TRBV20-1 and TRBJ2-7; TRBD2 aligns across 11 bases. Germline CDR1 is DFQATT and CDR2 is SNEGSKA (reference sequence). The CDR3 loop spans 16 amino acids. J was trimmed by 5 bases and V by 3 bases; bases with no gene match: 12. CDR3 sequence: CSARFLFSGGAHEQYF. CDR3 DNA: TGCAGTGCTAGGTTTTTATTTAGCGGGGGGGCCCACGAGCAGTACTTC.

This clonotype turned up a few times. This chain links TRBV11-3 with TRBJ1-1; D unresolved. There are 13 residues in the CDR3. Germline values: CDR1 SGHNT, CDR2 YENEEA. V was cut by 0 bases and J by 1 base, with 3 bases left in between. The CDR3 sequence: CASSLEGNTEAFF. In nucleotides, the CDR3 is TGTGCCAGCAGCTTAGAGGGGAACACTGAAGCTTTCTTT.

This chain joins TRBV20-1 and TRBJ2-1; 11 bases match TRBD2. V trimming: 1 base; J trimming: 5 bases; junction bases outside the gene matches: 10. CDR1 DFQATT and CDR2 SNEGSKA come from the germline V gene (reference sequence). The CDR3 has 17 amino acids. In DNA form, the CDR3 reads TGCAGTGCTAGAGTGGTACGTGGACTAGCGGGCAACAATGAGCAGTTCTTC. Amino acid sequence: CSARVVRGLAGNNEQFF.

By sample fraction, this clonotype is large (0.1 to 1%). The CDR3 DNA follows: TGTGCCTGGAGTGCTGGCAGGGCTGGCTATGGCTACACCTTC. This translates into CAWSAGRAGYGYTF. The chain carries TRBV30 and TRBJ1-2, with TRBD1 as a possible D gene (5 bases). V dropped 1 base and J dropped 4 bases, with 13 bases sitting between them. CDR3 size: 14 residues. Germline V gene data show CDR1 as GTSNPN and CDR2 as SVGIG (reference sequence).

Only a few counts were recorded for this clonotype. V gene TRBV2 combines with J gene TRBJ1-6; no reliable D call. V gave up 4 bases and J gave up 6 bases, with 10 bases separating them. This CDR3 is built from 14 residues. The germline gives CDR1 SNHLY, CDR2 FYNNEI. CDR3 sequence reads: CASSVTTINSPLHF. CDR3 bases: TGTGCCAGCAGTGTGACAACCATTAATTCACCCCTCCACTTT.

In its sample, this clonotype is large (0.1 to 1%). This chain's CDR3 is CARRQGARAKIYEQYF. CDR3 nucleotide sequence: TGTGCCAGGAGACAGGGGGCGCGCGCTAAGATTTACGAGCAGTACTTC. The V call is TRBV19, the J call TRBJ2-7, with 10 positions matching TRBD1. The trim removed 9 bases at V and 4 bases at J, leaving 15 bases unmatched. Germline loops: CDR1 LNHDA, CDR2 SQIVND (reference sequence). The CDR3 has 16 residues.

J is TRBJ1-5 and V is TRBV6-5; 7 bases are a match to TRBD1. The CDR3 loop spans 18 amino acids. V shed 0 bases and J 0 bases; nucleotides not matched to a gene: 8. In germline, CDR1 is MNHEY, CDR2 SVGAGI. The CDR3 region is CASSYSSRGEYSNQPQHF. The CDR3 nucleotides read TGTGCCAGCAGTTACTCCTCCAGGGGGGAGTATAGCAATCAGCCCCAGCATTTT.

The genes are TRBV7-6 and TRBJ1-5; 9 bases line up with TRBD1. Germline trimming cut 1 base from V and 5 bases from J; bases unmatched to any gene: 6. Germline assignment: CDR1 SGHVS and CDR2 FNYEAQ. The CDR3 contains 16 residues. As DNA, the CDR3 is TGTGCCAGCAGCTTAGGGGGGGGACAGGGAGATCAGCCCCAGCATTTT. Translated, it gives CASSLGGGQGDQPQHF.

This clonotype was counted between two and nine times. The CDR3 reads CASSEVRSGQPYTF. CDR3 DNA sequence: TGTGCCAGCAGTGAGGTCCGTTCGGGACAGCCCTACACCTTC. The V call is TRBV2, the J call TRBJ1-2; 7 bases map to TRBD1. The V gene's germline CDR1 is SNHLY and CDR2 FYNNEI. V dropped 3 bases and J dropped 10; count of bases not matched to a gene: 11. This CDR3 is built from 14 residues.

On this clonotype itself: Its ends do not fully match the called genes, so a read error is possible. The rearrangement links TRBV7-2 to TRBJ2-7, with 11 bases that match TRBD2. Per the germline V gene, CDR1 is SGHTA and CDR2 is FQGNSA. The CDR3 length is 14 residues. The CDR3 nucleotides are TGTGCCAGCAGCCTAGCGGGGGGCACCTACGAGCAGTACTTC. Protein sequence: CASSLAGGTYEQYF.

The table lists this clonotype with a few counts. The chain couples TRBV19 to TRBJ1-1; D uncertain. The germline V gene encodes CDR1 LNHDA and CDR2 SQIVND (reference sequence). Trimming shortened V by 4 bases and J by 2 bases, and 14 bases separated the two germline ends. This CDR3 has 15 residues. This CDR3 is CASSTAWTGNTEAFF. CDR3 nucleotide sequence: TGTGCCAGTAGTACGGCCTGGACGGGAAACACTGAAGCTTTCTTT.

This clonotype was found a few times. V gene TRBV6-4 combines with J gene TRBJ1-2; 9 positions agree with TRBD1. V dropped 6 bases and J dropped 4; count of bases not matched to a gene: 9. Germline V gene sequence: CDR1 MRHNA, CDR2 SNTAGT. The CDR3 runs to 15 residues. The CDR3 here is CASRGGTGGRYGYTF. DNA for the CDR3: TGTGCCAGCAGAGGGGGAACAGGGGGCCGCTATGGCTACACCTTC.

This chain links TRBV11-1 with TRBJ1-1; D gene uncertain. The CDR3 runs to 15 residues. Per germline, CDR1 SGHAT and CDR2 FQDESV (reference sequence). V lost 9 bases, J lost 0 bases, and 17 bases lay in between. The CDR3 DNA is TGTGCCAGTTCCCAGACCACAGCATTGAACACTGAAGCTTTCTTT. Residues: CASSQTTALNTEAFF.